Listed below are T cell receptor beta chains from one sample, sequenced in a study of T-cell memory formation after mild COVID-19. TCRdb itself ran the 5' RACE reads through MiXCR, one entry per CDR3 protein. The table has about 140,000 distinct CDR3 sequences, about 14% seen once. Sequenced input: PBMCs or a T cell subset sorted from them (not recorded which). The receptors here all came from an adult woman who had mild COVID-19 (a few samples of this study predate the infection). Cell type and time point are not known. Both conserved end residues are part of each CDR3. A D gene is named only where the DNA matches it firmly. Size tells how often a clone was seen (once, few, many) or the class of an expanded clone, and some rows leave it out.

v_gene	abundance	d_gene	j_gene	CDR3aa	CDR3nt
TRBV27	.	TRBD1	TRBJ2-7	CASSLGQASEQYF	TGTGCCAGCAGTCTGGGACAGGCAAGCGAGCAGTACTTC
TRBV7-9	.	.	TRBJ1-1	CASSSGFGGTEAFF	TGTGCCAGCAGCTCTGGGTTCGGGGGCACTGAAGCTTTCTTT
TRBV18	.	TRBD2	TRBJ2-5	CASSPGLALEGETQYF	TGTGCCAGCTCACCGGGACTAGCGTTGGAGGGAGAGACCCAGTACTTC
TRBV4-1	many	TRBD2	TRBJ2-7	CASSQDERGGYEQYF	TGCGCCAGCAGCCAAGACGAGCGGGGGGGCTACGAGCAGTACTTC
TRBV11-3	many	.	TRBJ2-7	CASSLDPGTSSYEQYF	TGTGCCAGCAGCTTAGATCCGGGTACGAGCTCCTACGAGCAGTACTTC
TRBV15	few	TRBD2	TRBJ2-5	CATSRTPGTSGSLQETQYF	TGTGCCACCAGCAGGACTCCCGGGACTAGCGGCAGTCTACAAGAGACCCAGTACTTC
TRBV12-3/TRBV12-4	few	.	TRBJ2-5	CASSLASSGWETQYF	TGTGCCAGCAGTTTAGCTTCCAGCGGGTGGGAGACCCAGTACTTC
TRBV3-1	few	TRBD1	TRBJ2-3	CASSQDEQTGQTLENTQYF	TGTGCCAGCAGCCAAGATGAACAAACGGGACAGACACTTGAGAATACGCAGTATTTT
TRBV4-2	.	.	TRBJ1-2	CASSQDPTTFYGYTF	TGTGCCAGCAGCCAAGACCCAACCACATTCTATGGCTACACCTTC
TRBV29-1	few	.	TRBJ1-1	CSVLDGYGTEAFF	TGCAGCGTACTGGACGGGTACGGCACTGAAGCTTTCTTT
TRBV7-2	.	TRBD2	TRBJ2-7	CASSSAGTRGYEQYF	TGTGCCAGCAGCTCGGCCGGGACTAGGGGCTACGAGCAGTACTTC
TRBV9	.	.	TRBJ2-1	CASSVSSNEQFF	TGTGCCAGCAGCGTTAGCAGCAATGAGCAGTTCTTC
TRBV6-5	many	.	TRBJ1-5	CASSLSSNQPQHF	TGTGCCAGCAGTCTCAGTAGCAATCAGCCCCAGCATTTT
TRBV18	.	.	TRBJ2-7	CASSPRDGYSYEQYF	TGTGCCAGCTCACCCCGGGACGGATACTCCTACGAGCAGTACTTC
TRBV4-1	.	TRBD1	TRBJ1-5	CASSQGTGAGQPQHF	TGCGCCAGCAGCCAAGGCACAGGGGCCGGGCAGCCCCAGCATTTT
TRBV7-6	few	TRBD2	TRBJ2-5	CASSLEAGVGETQYF	TGTGCCAGCAGCTTAGAAGCGGGAGTTGGAGAGACCCAGTACTTC
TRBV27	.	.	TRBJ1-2	CASRGVWGYTF	TGTGCCAGCAGGGGCGTTTGGGGCTACACCTTC
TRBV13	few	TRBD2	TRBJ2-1	CASSASGSPGFEQFF	TGTGCCAGCAGCGCTAGCGGGAGCCCAGGTTTTGAGCAGTTCTTC
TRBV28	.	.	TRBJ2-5	CASSLYRIDLQETQYF	TGTGCCAGCAGTTTATACCGGATAGACTTGCAAGAGACCCAGTACTTC
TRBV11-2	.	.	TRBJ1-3	CASSLPTVISGNTIYF	TGTGCCAGCAGCCTCCCGACAGTCATCTCTGGAAACACCATATATTTT
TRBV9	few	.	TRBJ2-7	CASSVATGEGYEQYF	TGTGCCAGCAGCGTGGCGACAGGTGAGGGCTACGAGCAGTACTTC
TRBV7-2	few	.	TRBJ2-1	CASSLAVGTLTYNEQFF	TGTGCCAGCAGCTTAGCGGTCGGGACCCTAACCTACAATGAGCAGTTCTTC
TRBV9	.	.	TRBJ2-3	CASSVANRGTDTQYF	TGTGCCAGCAGCGTAGCAAACAGGGGCACAGATACGCAGTATTTT
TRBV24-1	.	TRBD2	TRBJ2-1	CATSDLPSGHNEQFF	TGTGCCACCAGTGATTTGCCTAGCGGCCACAATGAGCAGTTCTTC
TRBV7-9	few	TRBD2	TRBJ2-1	CASSPTGGRNNEQFF	TGTGCCAGCAGCCCCACGGGGGGGCGGAACAATGAGCAGTTCTTC
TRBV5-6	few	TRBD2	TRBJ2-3	CASSLPHSGRGTDTQYF	TGTGCCAGCAGCTTACCCCACAGCGGGAGGGGTACAGATACGCAGTATTTT
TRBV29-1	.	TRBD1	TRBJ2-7	CSALTGDGYEQYF	TGCAGCGCTTTGACAGGGGATGGCTACGAGCAGTACTTC
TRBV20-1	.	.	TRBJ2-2	CSARRISTGELFF	TGCAGTGCTAGGCGGATCTCCACCGGGGAGCTGTTTTTT
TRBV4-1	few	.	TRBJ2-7	CASSQDPGSYEQYF	TGCGCCAGCAGCCAAGATCCAGGGAGCTACGAGCAGTACTTC
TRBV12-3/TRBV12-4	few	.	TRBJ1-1	CASRLGTTEAFF	TGTGCCAGCCGCCTTGGAACCACTGAAGCTTTCTTT
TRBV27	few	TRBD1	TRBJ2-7	CASSPTGPYEQYF	TGTGCCAGCAGTCCGACAGGGCCCTACGAGCAGTACTTC
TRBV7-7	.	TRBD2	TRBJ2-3	CASSLGLAGPTTDTQYF	TGTGCTAGCAGTCTTGGACTAGCGGGCCCCACTACAGATACGCAGTATTTT
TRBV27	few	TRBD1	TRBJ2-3	CASNAQGALRTDTQYF	TGTGCCAGCAACGCACAGGGGGCGCTTCGCACAGATACGCAGTATTTT
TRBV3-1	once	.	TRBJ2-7	CASSQDTRVHEQYF	TGTGCCAGCAGCCAAGATACGCGGGTCCACGAGCAGTACTTC
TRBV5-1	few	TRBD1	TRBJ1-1	CASSGGDREHTEAFF	TGCGCCAGCAGCGGGGGGGACAGGGAGCACACTGAAGCTTTCTTT
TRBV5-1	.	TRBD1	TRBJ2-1	CASSDGTASYNEQFF	TGCGCCAGCAGCGACGGGACAGCCTCCTACAATGAGCAGTTCTTC
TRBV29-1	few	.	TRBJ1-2	CSVQGQLNYGYTF	TGCAGCGTTCAAGGACAGCTGAACTATGGCTACACCTTC
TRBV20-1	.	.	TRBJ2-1	CSAPNQASYNEQFF	TGCAGTGCTCCAAACCAAGCCTCTTACAATGAGCAGTTCTTC
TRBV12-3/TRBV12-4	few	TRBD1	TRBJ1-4	CASSLPPGQGDEKLFF	TGTGCCAGCAGTTTACCTCCGGGACAGGGAGATGAAAAACTGTTTTTT
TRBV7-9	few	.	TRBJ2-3	CASSHNVQSTDTQYF	TGTGCCAGCAGCCATAACGTACAGAGCACAGATACGCAGTATTTT
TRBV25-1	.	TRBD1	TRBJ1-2	CASNVGQGGHGYTF	TGTGCCAGCAACGTTGGACAGGGAGGCCATGGCTACACCTTC
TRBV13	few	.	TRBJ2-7	CASRSRGDEQYF	TGTGCCAGCAGGAGCAGGGGGGACGAGCAGTACTTC
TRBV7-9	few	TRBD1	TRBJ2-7	CASSGTGTAYEQYF	TGTGCCAGCAGCGGGACCGGGACAGCCTACGAGCAGTACTTC
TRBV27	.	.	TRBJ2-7	CASSLSPRYEQYF	TGTGCCAGCAGTTTATCGCCACGCTACGAGCAGTACTTC
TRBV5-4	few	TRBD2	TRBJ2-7	CASSPGGEADEQYF	TGTGCCAGCAGCCCGGGGGGGGAGGCTGATGAGCAGTACTTC
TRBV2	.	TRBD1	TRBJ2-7	CASSGQGAHEQYF	TGTGCCAGCAGTGGACAGGGGGCCCACGAGCAGTACTTC